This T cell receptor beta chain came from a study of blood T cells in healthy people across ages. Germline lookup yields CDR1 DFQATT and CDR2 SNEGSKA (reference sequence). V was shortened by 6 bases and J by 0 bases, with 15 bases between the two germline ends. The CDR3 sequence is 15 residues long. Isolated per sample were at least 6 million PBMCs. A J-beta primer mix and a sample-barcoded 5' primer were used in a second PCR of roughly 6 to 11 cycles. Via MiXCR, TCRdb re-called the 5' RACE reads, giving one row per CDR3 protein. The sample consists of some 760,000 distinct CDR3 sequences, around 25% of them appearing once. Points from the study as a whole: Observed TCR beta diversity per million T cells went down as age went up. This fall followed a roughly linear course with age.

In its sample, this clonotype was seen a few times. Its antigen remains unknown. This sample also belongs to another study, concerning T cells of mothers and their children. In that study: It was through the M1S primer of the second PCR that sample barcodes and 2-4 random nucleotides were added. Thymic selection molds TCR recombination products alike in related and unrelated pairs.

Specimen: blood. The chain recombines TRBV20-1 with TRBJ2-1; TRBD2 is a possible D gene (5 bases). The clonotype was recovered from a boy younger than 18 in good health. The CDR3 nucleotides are TGCAGTGCAGTGAGAGGGAAAAGCTCCTACAATGAGCAGTTCTTC. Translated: CSAVRGKSSYNEQFF.